This T cell receptor beta chain was recorded in a study of blood T cells in healthy people across ages. About the study: The capture of about one barcoded beta molecule per two T cells was achieved by template switching.

Combining a sample-barcoded 5' primer with a J-beta primer mix, a second PCR ran for about 6 to 12 cycles. A template-switch adaptor with 12 random nucleotides tagged each cDNA molecule. TCRdb processed the 5' RACE reads anew with MiXCR; each CDR3 protein has one entry. The sample holds over 700,000 distinct CDR3 sequences, more than 20% seen once. The germline V and J ends were trimmed by 4 bases and 10 bases, with 11 bases remaining between them. The CDR3 is 11 residues long. Germline V CDR1 and CDR2: SQVTM, ANQGSEA. In addition, the sample was reused for a study of T cells of mothers and their children. That work adds: Donors comprised three healthy Caucasian mothers plus their six children. A primer called M1S, used in the second PCR, added sample barcodes and 2-4 random nucleotides.

Sequenced material: blood. This clonotype was sampled from a boy younger than 18 in good health. The V and J genes are TRBV29-1 and TRBJ2-1; the D gene could be TRBD1 or TRBD2 (5 bases each). CDR3 amino acids: CSVVWGNEQFF. The CDR3 DNA is TGCAGCGTTGTGTGGGGGAACGAGCAGTTCTTC.